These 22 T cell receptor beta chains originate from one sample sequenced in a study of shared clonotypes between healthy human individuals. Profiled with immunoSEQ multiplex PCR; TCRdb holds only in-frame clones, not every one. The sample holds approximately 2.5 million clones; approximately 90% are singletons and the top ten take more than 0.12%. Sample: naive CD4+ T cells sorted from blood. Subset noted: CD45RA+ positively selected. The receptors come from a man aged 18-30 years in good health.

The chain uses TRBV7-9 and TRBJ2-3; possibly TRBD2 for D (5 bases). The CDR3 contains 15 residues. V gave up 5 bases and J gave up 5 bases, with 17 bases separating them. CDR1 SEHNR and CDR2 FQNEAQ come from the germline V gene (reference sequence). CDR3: CASSAASPSRDTQYF. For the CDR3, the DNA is TGTGCCAGCAGCGCCGCTAGCCCCTCCCGAGATACGCAGTATTTT.

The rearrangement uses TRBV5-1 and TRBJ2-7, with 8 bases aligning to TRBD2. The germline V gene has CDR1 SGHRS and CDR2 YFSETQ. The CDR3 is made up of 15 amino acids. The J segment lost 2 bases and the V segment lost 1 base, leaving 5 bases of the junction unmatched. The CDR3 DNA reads TGCGCCAGCAGCTTGACCCCGGGACTAGCCTACGAGCAGTACTTC. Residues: CASSLTPGLAYEQYF.

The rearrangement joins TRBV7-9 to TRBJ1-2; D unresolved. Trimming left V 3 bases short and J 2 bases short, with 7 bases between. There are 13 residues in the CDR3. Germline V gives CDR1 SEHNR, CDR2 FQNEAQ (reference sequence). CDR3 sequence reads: CASSLTANYGYTF. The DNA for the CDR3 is TGTGCCAGCAGCTTGACCGCGAACTATGGCTACACCTTC.

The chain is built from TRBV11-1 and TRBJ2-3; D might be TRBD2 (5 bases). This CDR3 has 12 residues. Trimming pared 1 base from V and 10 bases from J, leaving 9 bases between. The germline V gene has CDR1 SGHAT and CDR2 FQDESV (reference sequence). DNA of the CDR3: TGTGCCAGCAGCTTAGAGGGTAGCGCGCAGTATTTT. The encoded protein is CASSLEGSAQYF.

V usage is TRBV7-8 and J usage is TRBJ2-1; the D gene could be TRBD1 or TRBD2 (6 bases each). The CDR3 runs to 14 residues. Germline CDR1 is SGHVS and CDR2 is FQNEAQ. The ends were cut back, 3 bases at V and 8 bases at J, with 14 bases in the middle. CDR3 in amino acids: CASSLGGKVDEQFF. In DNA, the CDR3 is TGTGCCAGCAGCTTGGGGGGCAAGGTGGATGAGCAGTTCTTC.

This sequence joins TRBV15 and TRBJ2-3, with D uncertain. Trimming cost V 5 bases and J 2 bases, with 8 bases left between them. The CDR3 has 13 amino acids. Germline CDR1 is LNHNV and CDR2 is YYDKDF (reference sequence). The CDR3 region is CATSSRNTDTQYF. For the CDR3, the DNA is TGTGCCACCAGCTCGCGGAACACAGATACGCAGTATTTT.

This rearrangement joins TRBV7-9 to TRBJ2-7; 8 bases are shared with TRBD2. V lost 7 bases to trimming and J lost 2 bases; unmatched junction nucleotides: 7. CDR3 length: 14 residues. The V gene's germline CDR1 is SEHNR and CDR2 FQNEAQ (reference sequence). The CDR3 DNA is TGTGCCAGCACCTACAGCGGGAGAGCCTACGAGCAGTACTTC. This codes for CASTYSGRAYEQYF.

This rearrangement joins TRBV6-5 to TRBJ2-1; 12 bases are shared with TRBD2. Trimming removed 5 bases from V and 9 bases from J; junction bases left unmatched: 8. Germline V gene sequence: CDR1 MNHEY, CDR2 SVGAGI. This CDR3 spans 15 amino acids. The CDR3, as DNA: TGTGCCAGCAGTCCCCTAGCGGGAGGGCGGAGTGAGCAGTTCTTC. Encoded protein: CASSPLAGGRSEQFF.

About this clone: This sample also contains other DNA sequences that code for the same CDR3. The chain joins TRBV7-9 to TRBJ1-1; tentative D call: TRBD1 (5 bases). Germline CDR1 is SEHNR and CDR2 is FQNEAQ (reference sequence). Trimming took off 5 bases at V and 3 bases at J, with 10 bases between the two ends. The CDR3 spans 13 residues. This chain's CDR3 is CASSLQGYTEAFF. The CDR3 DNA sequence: TGTGCCAGCAGCCTTCAGGGTTACACTGAAGCTTTCTTT.

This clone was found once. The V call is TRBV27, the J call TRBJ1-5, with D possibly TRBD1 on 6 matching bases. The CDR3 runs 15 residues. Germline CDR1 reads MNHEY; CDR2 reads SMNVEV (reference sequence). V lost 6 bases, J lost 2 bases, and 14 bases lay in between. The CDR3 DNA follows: TGTGCCAGCAGGATGGGGGCCGACCGCAATCAGCCCCAGCATTTT. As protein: CASRMGADRNQPQHF.

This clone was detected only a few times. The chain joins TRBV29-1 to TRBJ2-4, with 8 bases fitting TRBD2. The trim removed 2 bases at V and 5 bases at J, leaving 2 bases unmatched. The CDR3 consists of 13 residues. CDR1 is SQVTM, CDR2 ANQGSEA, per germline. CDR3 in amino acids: CSVEIGGENIQYF. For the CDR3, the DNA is TGCAGCGTTGAAATCGGGGGGGAAAACATTCAGTACTTC. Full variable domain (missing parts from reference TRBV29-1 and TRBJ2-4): SAVISQKPSRDICQRGTSLTIQCQVDSQVTMMFWYRQQPGQSLTLIATANQGSEATYESGFVIDKFPISRPNLTFSTLTVSNMSPEDSSIYLCSVEIGGENIQYFGAGTRLSVL.

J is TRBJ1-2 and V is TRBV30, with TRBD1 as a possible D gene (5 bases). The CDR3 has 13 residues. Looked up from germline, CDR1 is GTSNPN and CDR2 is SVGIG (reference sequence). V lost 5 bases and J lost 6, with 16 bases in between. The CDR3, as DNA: TGTGCCTGGCACCCCGGGGCAGGGAATGGCTACACCTTC. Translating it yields CAWHPGAGNGYTF. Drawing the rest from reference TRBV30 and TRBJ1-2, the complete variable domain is SQTIHQWPATLVQPVGSPLSLECTVEGTSNPNLYWYRQAAGRGLQLLFYSVGIGQISSEVPQNLSASRPQDRQFILSSKKLLLSDSGFYLCAWHPGAGNGYTFGSGTRLTVV.

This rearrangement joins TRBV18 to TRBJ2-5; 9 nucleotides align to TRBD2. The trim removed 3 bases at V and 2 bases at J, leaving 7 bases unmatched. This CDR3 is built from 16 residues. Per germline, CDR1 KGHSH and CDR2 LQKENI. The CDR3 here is CASSPRGSGGQETQYF. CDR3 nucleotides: TGTGCCAGCTCACCTCGGGGTAGCGGGGGACAAGAGACCCAGTACTTC.

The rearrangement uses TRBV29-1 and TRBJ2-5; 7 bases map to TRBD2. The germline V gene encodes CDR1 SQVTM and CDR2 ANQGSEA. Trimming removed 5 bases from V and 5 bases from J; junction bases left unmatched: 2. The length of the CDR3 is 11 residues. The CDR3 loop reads CSVREVETQYF. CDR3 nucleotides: TGCAGCGTTCGGGAGGTTGAGACCCAGTACTTC. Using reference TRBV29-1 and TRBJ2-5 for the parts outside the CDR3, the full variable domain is SAVISQKPSRDICQRGTSLTIQCQVDSQVTMMFWYRQQPGQSLTLIATANQGSEATYESGFVIDKFPISRPNLTFSTLTVSNMSPEDSSIYLCSVREVETQYFGPGTRLLVL.

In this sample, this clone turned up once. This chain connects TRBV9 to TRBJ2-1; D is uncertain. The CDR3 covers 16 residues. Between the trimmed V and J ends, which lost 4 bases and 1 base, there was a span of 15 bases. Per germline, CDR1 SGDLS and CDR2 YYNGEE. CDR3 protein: CASSLSVGSSYNEQFF. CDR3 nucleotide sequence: TGTGCCAGCAGCCTATCTGTGGGTTCTTCCTACAATGAGCAGTTCTTC.

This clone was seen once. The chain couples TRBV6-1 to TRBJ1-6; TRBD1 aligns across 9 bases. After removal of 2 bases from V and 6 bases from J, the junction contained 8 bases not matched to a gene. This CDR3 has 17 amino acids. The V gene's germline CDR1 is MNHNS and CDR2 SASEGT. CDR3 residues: CASSENRLDRGNSPLHF. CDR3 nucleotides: TGTGCCAGCAGTGAAAATAGGTTGGACAGGGGTAATTCACCCCTCCACTTT.

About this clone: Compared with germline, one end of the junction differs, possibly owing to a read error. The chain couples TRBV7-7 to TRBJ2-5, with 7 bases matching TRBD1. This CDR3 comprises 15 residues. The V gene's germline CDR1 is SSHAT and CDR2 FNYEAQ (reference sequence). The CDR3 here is CASSLGGRGMETQYF. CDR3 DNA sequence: TGTGCTAGCAGCTTAGGGGGCAGGGGGATGGAGACCCAGTACTTC.

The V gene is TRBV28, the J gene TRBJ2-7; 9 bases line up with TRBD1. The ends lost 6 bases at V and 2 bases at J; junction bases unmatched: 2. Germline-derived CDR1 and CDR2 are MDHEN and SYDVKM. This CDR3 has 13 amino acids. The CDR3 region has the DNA TGTGCCAGCAGGACAGGGGGGGCCTACGAGCAGTACTTC. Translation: CASRTGGAYEQYF.

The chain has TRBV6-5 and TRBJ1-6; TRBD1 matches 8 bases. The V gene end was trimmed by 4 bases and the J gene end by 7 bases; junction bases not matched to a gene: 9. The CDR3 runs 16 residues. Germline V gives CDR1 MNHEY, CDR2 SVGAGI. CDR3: CASSSRLGQGNSPLHF. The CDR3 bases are TGTGCCAGCAGTTCCCGCCTCGGACAGGGAAATTCACCCCTCCACTTT.

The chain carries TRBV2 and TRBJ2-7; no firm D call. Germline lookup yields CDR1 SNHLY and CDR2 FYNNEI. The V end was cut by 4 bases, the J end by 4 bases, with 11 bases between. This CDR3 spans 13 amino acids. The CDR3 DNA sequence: TGTGCCAGCAGTGTGGAAGGGAAGTACGAGCAGTACTTC. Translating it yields CASSVEGKYEQYF.

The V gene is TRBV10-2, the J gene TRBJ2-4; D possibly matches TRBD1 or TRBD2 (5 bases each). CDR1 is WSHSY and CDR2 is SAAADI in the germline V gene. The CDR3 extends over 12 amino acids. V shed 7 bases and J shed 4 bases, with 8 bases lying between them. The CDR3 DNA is TGCGCCAGCACCGGGGCTAAAAACATTCAGTACTTC. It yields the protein CASTGAKNIQYF.

The CDR3: CACRGLTEAFF. The CDR3 nucleotides are TGTGCCTGCAGGGGGCTCACTGAAGCTTTCTTT. V is TRBV30 and J is TRBJ1-1, with 8 nucleotides matching TRBD1. This CDR3 comprises 11 residues. Germline V gives CDR1 GTSNPN, CDR2 SVGIG (reference sequence). The J segment lost 4 bases and the V segment lost 6 bases, leaving 1 base of the junction unmatched.